This TCR beta chain was sequenced during a study of blood T cell repertoires in COVID-19. As for the study in general: The study drew acute and convalescent COVID-19 samples from the United States, Italy and Spain.

J gave up 4 bases and V 2 bases, and 6 bases lay outside the gene matches. Germline CDR1 MDHEN, CDR2 SYDVKM. The CDR3 is 15 amino acids. This clone was seen once. TCRdb's copy holds only in-frame clones and misses some; the assay was immunoSEQ multiplex PCR. The data show 160,000 or so clones, roughly 90% seen once. The chain links TRBV28 to TRBJ2-5, with 8 nucleotides matching TRBD1. Input material: peripheral blood. This clonotype originated in a woman in her sixties who had recovered from COVID-19. CDR3 in DNA: TGTGCCAGCAGTTTACCCGCCAGGGGGCCAGAGACCCAGTACTTC. The encoded protein is CASSLPARGPETQYF. Full variable domain (remainder filled in from reference TRBV28 and TRBJ2-5): DVKVTQSSRYLVKRTGEKVFLECVQDMDHENMFWYRQDPGLGLRLIYFSYDVKMKEKGDIPEGYSVSREKKERFSLILESASTNQTSMYLCASSLPARGPETQYFGPGTRLLVL.